The 6 T cell receptor beta chains below were found in one sample sequenced in a study of blood T cell repertoires in COVID-19. The protocol was immunoSEQ multiplex PCR, while the TCRdb copy is restricted to in-frame clones and leaves out a portion. The top ten hold just under 2% of the sample, which has around 64,000 clones, more than 80% seen once. The source material was peripheral blood. These receptors were taken from a man aged 30 to 45 with acute or convalescent COVID-19.

About this clone itself: An end of the junction does not agree with germline; a read error may underlie this. The J gene is TRBJ1-1, the V gene TRBV12-3 or TRBV12-4; maybe TRBD1 (5 bases). The CDR3 sequence is 11 residues long. CDR3 coding DNA: TGTGCCAGCAGTTTACGGGGGTTGTTGGGCTTT. Encoded protein: CASSLRGLLGF.

V and J are TRBV4-1 and TRBJ2-1; 11 bases are a match to TRBD2. Germline lookup yields CDR1 MGHRA and CDR2 YSYEKL. After removal of 1 base from V and 3 bases from J, the junction contained 5 bases not matched to a gene. The CDR3 has 17 amino acids. Here the CDR3 reads CASSQGGLAASYNEQFF. In DNA, the CDR3 is TGCGCCAGCAGCCAAGGGGGACTAGCGGCAAGCTACAATGAGCAGTTCTTC.

This clone was observed a single time. The chain links TRBV13 to TRBJ1-1; 7 bases agree with TRBD1. V shed 5 bases, J shed 3 bases, and the junction held 15 bases outside the gene matches. Germline V lookup: CDR1 PRHDT, CDR2 FYEKMQ (reference sequence). This CDR3 contains 17 residues. The CDR3 bases are TGTGCCAGCAGCCCCCCCCCGAGAGGGGGCATGGACACTGAAGCTTTCTTT. Amino acid sequence: CASSPPPRGGMDTEAFF.

V is TRBV27 and J is TRBJ1-5, with D possibly matching TRBD1 (6 bases). Germline CDR1 reads MNHEY; CDR2 reads SMNVEV (reference sequence). This CDR3 spans 14 amino acids. Between the trimmed V and J ends, which lost 2 bases and 6 bases, there was a span of 11 bases. CDR3 sequence reads: CASSLLGAGQPQHF. CDR3 nucleotides: TGTGCCAGCAGTTTACTGGGGGCGGGTCAGCCCCAGCATTTT.

This clone is a singleton in its sample. This rearrangement joins TRBV19 to TRBJ1-5, with TRBD1 as a possible D gene (5 bases). Germline lookup yields CDR1 LNHDA and CDR2 SQIVND (reference sequence). The CDR3 has 14 residues. V lost 3 bases, J lost 5 bases, and 11 bases lay in between. The CDR3 DNA follows: TGTGCCAGTAGTATTTTTTCAGGGCATCAGCCCCAGCATTTT. It translates to CASSIFSGHQPQHF.

This clone is a singleton in its sample. The chain recombines TRBV7-9 with TRBJ1-2; D gene unclear. The CDR3 is 12 residues long. Germline-derived CDR1 and CDR2 are SEHNR and FQNEAQ (reference sequence). The germline V and J ends were trimmed by 3 bases and 4 bases, with 6 bases remaining between them. CDR3 in amino acids: CASSFTTYGYTF. In DNA form, the CDR3 reads TGTGCCAGCAGCTTTACAACCTATGGCTACACCTTC. The full variable domain, rest sourced from reference TRBV7-9 and TRBJ1-2, is DTGVSQNPRHKITKRGQNVTFRCDPISEHNRLYWYRQTLGQGPEFLTYFQNEAQLEKSRLLSDRFSAERPKGSFSTLEIQRTEQGDSAMYLCASSFTTYGYTFGSGTRLTVV.